This passage covers 5 T cell receptor beta chains from one sample sequenced in a study of blood T cell repertoires in COVID-19. Data came from immunoSEQ multiplex PCR; TCRdb stores just in-frame clones and leaves some out. Of 330,000 or so clones listed, 80% to 90% are singletons. The sample taken for sequencing was PBMCs or T cells enriched from blood (not recorded which). Every receptor here comes from a man aged 40-50 years in a cohort exposed to, infected with or recovered from COVID-19 (not recorded which).

This chain connects TRBV3-1 (or the pseudogene TRBV3-2) to TRBJ2-2; 11 bases align to TRBD2. With V trimmed by 2 bases and J by 6 bases, 5 bases remained unmatched. Germline values: CDR1 LGHDT, CDR2 YNNKEL (reference sequence). CDR3 length equals 16 residues. CDR3: CASSQTSGSGSGELFF. CDR3 bases: TGTGCCAGCAGCCAAACTAGCGGGAGCGGTTCCGGGGAGCTGTTTTTT.

J is TRBJ1-1 and V is TRBV19; 10 bases align to TRBD1. The CDR3 loop spans 17 amino acids. V dropped 5 bases and J dropped 5; count of bases not matched to a gene: 14. Per germline, CDR1 LNHDA and CDR2 SQIVND (reference sequence). The CDR3 region is CASSLGVVDRGRTEAFF. The CDR3 DNA is TGTGCCAGTAGTTTAGGTGTGGTGGACAGGGGGAGAACTGAAGCTTTCTTT.

A few counts support this clone. The J gene is TRBJ1-1, the V gene TRBV5-1, with D maybe TRBD1 (5 bases). The CDR3 is 16 residues long. Trimming took off 0 bases at V and 0 bases at J, with 12 bases between the two ends. Per the germline V gene, CDR1 is SGHRS and CDR2 is YFSETQ. The CDR3 coding sequence is TGCGCCAGCAGCTTGGGTAATACAGGACTGAACACTGAAGCTTTCTTT. Its translation is CASSLGNTGLNTEAFF.

The rearrangement joins TRBV3-1 (or the pseudogene TRBV3-2) to TRBJ1-1; D uncertain. V was shortened by 1 base and J by 5 bases, with 5 bases between the two germline ends. The CDR3 contains 12 residues. Germline CDR1 reads LGHDT; CDR2 reads YNNKEL (reference sequence). CDR3 nucleotide sequence: TGTGCCAGCAGCCAAGTCTCTACTGAAGCTTTCTTT. It is translated as CASSQVSTEAFF.

The chain joins TRBV24-1 to TRBJ2-3; TRBD1 aligns across 8 bases. CDR1 is KGHDR and CDR2 is SFDVKD in the germline V gene. V lost 4 bases, J lost 2 bases, and 22 bases stayed unmatched. The CDR3 consists of 21 residues. The CDR3 sequence: CATSEPDRDTWHFNFTDTQYF. In DNA, the CDR3 is TGTGCCACCAGTGAACCGGACAGGGACACTTGGCACTTCAATTTCACAGATACGCAGTATTTT.